What follows are 20 T cell receptor beta chains derived from one specimen sequenced in a study of cytomegalovirus exposure and HLA in healthy donors. Researchers ran the PCR with 60 Vbeta and 13 Jbeta primers. The protocol was immunoSEQ multiplex PCR, while the TCRdb copy is restricted to in-frame clones and leaves out a portion. Its clone listing holds tens of thousands of clones. The sequenced sample consisted of PBMCs. The receptors here all came from an older woman in good health and CMV-seronegative.

The chain is built from TRBV5-4 and TRBJ2-1; TRBD2 matches at 8 bases. Germline-derived CDR1 and CDR2 are SGHNT and YYREEE (reference sequence). The CDR3 contains 15 residues. J was trimmed by 5 bases and V by 3 bases; bases with no gene match: 7. CDR3 bases: TGTGCCAGCAGCTGGGGGACTAGGATAAACAATGAGCAGTTCTTC. Residues: CASSWGTRINNEQFF.

The chain carries TRBV7-3 and TRBJ1-1; no clear D gene. CDR3 size: 13 residues. With 3 bases removed from V and 0 bases from J, the gap between germline ends came to 5 bases. The V gene's germline CDR1 is SGHTA and CDR2 FQGTGA. The CDR3 DNA reads TGTGCCAGCAGCTTGACACTGAACACTGAAGCTTTCTTT. Amino acid sequence: CASSLTLNTEAFF. Complete variable domain (other parts from reference TRBV7-3 and TRBJ1-1): GAGVSQTPSNKVTEKGKYVELRCDPISGHTALYWYRQSLGQGPEFLIYFQGTGAADDSGLPNDRFFAVRPEGSVSTLKIQRTERGDSAVYLCASSLTLNTEAFFGQGTRLTVV.

J is TRBJ1-1 and V is TRBV27; 7 nucleotides agree with TRBD1. Looked up from germline, CDR1 is MNHEY and CDR2 is SMNVEV (reference sequence). V lost 4 bases, J lost 7 bases, and 3 bases stayed unmatched. The length of the CDR3 is 12 residues. In DNA, the CDR3 is TGTGCCAGCAGTTCACAGGGGCTTGAAGCTTTCTTT. Amino acids: CASSSQGLEAFF.

The chain recombines TRBV19 with TRBJ2-5; 7 bases match TRBD1. The J call is in doubt because the DNA end fits TRBJ2-7 better. This CDR3 region has 15 residues. Germline V gives CDR1 LNHDA, CDR2 SQIVND (reference sequence). The CDR3 DNA reads as TGTGCCAGTACCCCGCCGGGACAGCCCATCCACGAGCAGTACTTC. It is translated as CASTPPGQPIHEQYF.

V and J are TRBV25-1 and TRBJ2-5, with 7 bases that match TRBD1. This CDR3 spans 16 amino acids. The V and J ends lost 3 bases and 0 bases, in that order; junction bases with no gene match: 7. Germline CDR1 MGHDK, CDR2 SYGVNS. Here the CDR3 reads CASSENRGRYQETQYF. The CDR3 bases are TGTGCCAGCAGTGAGAACAGGGGTCGGTACCAAGAGACCCAGTACTTC.

The chain links TRBV7-2 to TRBJ1-1; D gene ambiguous. Germline CDR1 is SGHTA and CDR2 is FQGNSA. Trimming cost V 5 bases and J 1 base, with 8 bases left between them. This CDR3 has 13 amino acids. CDR3 nucleotides: TGTGCCAGCAGCGTTACATGGAACACTGAAGCTTTCTTT. Its protein product is CASSVTWNTEAFF. The variable domain in full, with the rest retrieved from reference TRBV7-2 and TRBJ1-1, is GAGVSQSPSNKVTEKGKDVELRCDPISGHTALYWYRQSLGQGLEFLIYFQGNSAPDKSGLPSDRFSAERTGGSVSTLTIQRTQQEDSAVYLCASSVTWNTEAFFGQGTRLTVV.

The chain links TRBV18 to TRBJ2-7; possible D gene TRBD2, 6 bases. Germline values: CDR1 KGHSH, CDR2 LQKENI. The CDR3 totals 16 residues. V gave up 2 bases and J gave up 0 bases, with 14 bases separating them. The CDR3 region is CASSPVRDGSSYEQYF. Here the CDR3 DNA reads TGTGCCAGCTCACCAGTTCGAGACGGGAGCTCCTACGAGCAGTACTTC.

The chain employs TRBV9 and TRBJ2-3; D gene uncertain. The CDR3 contains 12 residues. Trimming left V 0 bases short and J 3 bases short, with 2 bases between. Germline CDR1 is SGDLS and CDR2 is YYNGEE. CDR3 DNA: TGTGCCAGCAGCGTAGTAACAGATACGCAGTATTTT. Translation: CASSVVTDTQYF.

The chain recombines TRBV6-5 with TRBJ1-2; D is uncertain. V was trimmed by 0 bases and J by 4 bases, leaving 9 bases between them. Germline V gene data show CDR1 as MNHEY and CDR2 as SVGAGI. The CDR3 has 14 residues. The CDR3 nucleotides are TGTGCCAGCAGTTACTCGAAAGCGGGCTATGGCTACACCTTC. Translated: CASSYSKAGYGYTF.

The rearrangement uses TRBV19 and TRBJ2-5; possible D gene TRBD1, 5 bases. Germline V gene lookup returns CDR1 LNHDA and CDR2 SQIVND (reference sequence). V was cut by 3 bases and J by 5 bases, with 13 bases left in between. CDR3 length equals 14 residues. The CDR3 nucleotides are TGTGCCAGTAGTATGGGGCAGGGCTCGGAGACCCAGTACTTC. This codes for CASSMGQGSETQYF.

The rearrangement uses TRBV6-5 and TRBJ2-7, with 11 bases fitting TRBD1. The CDR3 has 15 amino acids. V shed 4 bases, J shed 3 bases, and the junction held 5 bases outside the gene matches. Per germline, CDR1 MNHEY and CDR2 SVGAGI. The CDR3 loop is CASSSAGTGGYEQYF. The CDR3 DNA sequence: TGTGCCAGCAGTTCCGCCGGGACAGGGGGCTACGAGCAGTACTTC.

V usage is TRBV27 and J usage is TRBJ1-2; 11 nucleotides agree with TRBD1. Trimming cost V 4 bases and J 7 bases; bases outside gene matches: 8. This CDR3 spans 15 amino acids. Germline CDR1 MNHEY, CDR2 SMNVEV (reference sequence). The CDR3 DNA reads TGTGCCAGCAGTTCGTGGACAGGGGGCGATGGTGGCTACACCTTC. Translation: CASSSWTGGDGGYTF.

This rearrangement joins TRBV15 to TRBJ2-3, with 7 bases matching TRBD1. The CDR3 runs to 15 residues. Germline V lookup: CDR1 LNHNV, CDR2 YYDKDF (reference sequence). V was pared by 4 bases and J by 0 bases, with 4 bases of the junction left unmatched. For the CDR3, the DNA is TGTGCCACCAGCAAGACAGGGACCAGCACAGATACGCAGTATTTT. As protein: CATSKTGTSTDTQYF.

The J gene is TRBJ2-5, the V gene TRBV19; 11 bases match TRBD2. CDR3 size: 15 residues. CDR1 is LNHDA, CDR2 SQIVND, per germline (reference sequence). Losses at the gene ends were 6 bases for V and 2 bases for J; bases not matched to a gene: 5. The CDR3 sequence is CASSQLAGVQETQYF. The CDR3 region has the DNA TGTGCCAGTAGCCAACTAGCGGGAGTTCAAGAGACCCAGTACTTC.

The gene calls are TRBV2 and TRBJ1-5; D is ambiguous. The CDR3 loop spans 14 amino acids. Germline V CDR1 and CDR2: SNHLY, FYNNEI. Trimming removed 6 bases from V and 3 bases from J, with 12 bases in between. The CDR3 loop reads CASSRTSTNQPQHF. CDR3 nucleotide sequence: TGTGCCAGCAGCAGGACTAGCACCAATCAGCCCCAGCATTTT. The full variable domain, with the rest looked up from reference TRBV2 and TRBJ1-5, is EPEVTQTPSHQVTQMGQEVILRCVPISNHLYFYWYRQILGQKVEFLVSFYNNEISEKSEIFDDQFSVERPDGSNFTLKIRSTKLEDSAMYFCASSRTSTNQPQHFGDGTRLSIL.

V is TRBV7-2 and J is TRBJ2-2; TRBD2 matches 12 bases. V lost 0 bases and J lost 7; bases outside the gene matches: 3. Germline lookup yields CDR1 SGHTA and CDR2 FQGNSA. The CDR3 covers 16 residues. CDR3 sequence (DNA): TGTGCCAGCAGCTTAGCGCTAGCGGGAGGGAACGGGGAGCTGTTTTTT. It encodes CASSLALAGGNGELFF.

The chain links TRBV27 to TRBJ2-7, with D unresolved. V was shortened by 10 bases and J by 9 bases, with 19 bases between the two germline ends. Germline loops: CDR1 MNHEY, CDR2 SMNVEV (reference sequence). CDR3 length: 12 amino acids. CDR3 region: CAILASTDAQYF. The CDR3 DNA sequence: TGTGCCATCCTTGCCTCGACTGACGCGCAGTACTTC.

The CDR3 DNA is TGCAGCGTTGTGAGACAGGGAGCGGATGGGACTGAAGCTTTCTTT. This codes for CSVVRQGADGTEAFF. This chain connects TRBV29-1 to TRBJ1-1, with 7 bases fitting TRBD1. The CDR3 spans 15 residues. Per the germline V gene, CDR1 is SQVTM and CDR2 is ANQGSEA. The J segment lost 5 bases and the V segment lost 4 bases, leaving 13 bases of the junction unmatched.

The chain recombines TRBV10-3 with TRBJ1-2; D gene ambiguous. V lost 6 bases and J lost 2, with 13 bases in between. CDR1 and CDR2 from the germline V gene are ENHRY and SYGVKD. The CDR3 sequence is 14 residues long. The CDR3 DNA reads TGTGCCATCAGCGCAAAAACAGCAAACTATGGCTACACCTTC. As protein: CAISAKTANYGYTF.

The rearrangement uses TRBV6-5 and TRBJ1-1; 11 positions match TRBD1. Looked up from germline, CDR1 is MNHEY and CDR2 is SVGAGI. This CDR3 region has 15 residues. V lost 4 bases and J lost 11; bases outside the gene matches: 12. The CDR3 spells CASSSPGTGGVGAFF. The CDR3 DNA sequence: TGTGCCAGCAGTTCCCCCGGGACAGGGGGAGTAGGGGCTTTCTTT.